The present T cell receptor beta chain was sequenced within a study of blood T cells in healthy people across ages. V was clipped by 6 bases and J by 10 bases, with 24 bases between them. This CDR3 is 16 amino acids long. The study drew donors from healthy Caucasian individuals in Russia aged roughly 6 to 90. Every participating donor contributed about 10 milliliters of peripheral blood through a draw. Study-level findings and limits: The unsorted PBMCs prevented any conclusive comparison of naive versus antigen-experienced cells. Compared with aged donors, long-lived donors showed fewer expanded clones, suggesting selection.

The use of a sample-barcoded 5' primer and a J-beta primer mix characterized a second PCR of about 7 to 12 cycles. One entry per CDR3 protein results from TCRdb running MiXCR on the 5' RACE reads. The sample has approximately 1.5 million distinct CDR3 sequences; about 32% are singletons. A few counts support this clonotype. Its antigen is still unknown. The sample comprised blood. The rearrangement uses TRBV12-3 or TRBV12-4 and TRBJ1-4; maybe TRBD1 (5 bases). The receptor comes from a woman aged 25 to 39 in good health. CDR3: CASSPRDGGMDGKLFF. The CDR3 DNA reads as TGTGCCAGCAGCCCAAGGGATGGGGGGATGGATGGAAAACTGTTTTTT.